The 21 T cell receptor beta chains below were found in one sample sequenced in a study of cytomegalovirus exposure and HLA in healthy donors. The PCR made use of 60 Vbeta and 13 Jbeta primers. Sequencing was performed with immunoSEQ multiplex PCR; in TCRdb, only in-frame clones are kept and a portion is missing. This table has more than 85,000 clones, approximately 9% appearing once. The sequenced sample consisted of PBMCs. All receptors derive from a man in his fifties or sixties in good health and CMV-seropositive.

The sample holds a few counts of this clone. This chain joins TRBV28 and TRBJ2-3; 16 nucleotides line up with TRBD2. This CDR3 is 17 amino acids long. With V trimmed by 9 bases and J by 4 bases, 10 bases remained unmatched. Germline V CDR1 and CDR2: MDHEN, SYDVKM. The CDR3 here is CASDLPGLAGGPDTQYF. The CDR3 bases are TGTGCCAGTGATTTACCGGGACTAGCGGGAGGGCCAGATACGCAGTATTTT.

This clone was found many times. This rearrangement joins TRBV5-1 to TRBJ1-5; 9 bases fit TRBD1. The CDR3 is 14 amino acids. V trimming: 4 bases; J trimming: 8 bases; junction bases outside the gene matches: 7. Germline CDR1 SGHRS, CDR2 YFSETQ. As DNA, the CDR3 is TGCGCCAGCAGCCCAACAGGGGGCAGGGAGCCCCAGCATTTT. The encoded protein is CASSPTGGREPQHF.

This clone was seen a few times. The DNA of the CDR3 is TGTGCCAGCAGCCTGACTAGCGGGAGGGTGGGGGTTTACGAGCAGTACTTC. Its protein product is CASSLTSGRVGVYEQYF. The rearrangement links TRBV7-6 to TRBJ2-7; 14 bases are a match to TRBD2. Germline V CDR1 and CDR2: SGHVS, FNYEAQ. Trimming took 5 bases from V and 4 from J; bases not matched to a gene: 10. The CDR3 is made up of 17 amino acids. Combining the CDR3 with reference TRBV7-6 and TRBJ2-7 gives the whole variable domain GAGVSQSPRYKVTKRGQDVALRCDPISGHVSLYWYRQALGQGPEFLTYFNYEAQQDKSGLPNDRFSAERPEGSISTLTIQRTEQRDSAMYRCASSLTSGRVGVYEQYFGPGTRLTVT.

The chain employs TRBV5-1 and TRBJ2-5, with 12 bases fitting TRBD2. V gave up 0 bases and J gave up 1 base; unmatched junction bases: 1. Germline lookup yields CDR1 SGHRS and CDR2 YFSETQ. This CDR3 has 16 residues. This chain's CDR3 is CASSLASGRVQETQYF. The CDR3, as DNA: TGCGCCAGCAGCTTGGCTAGCGGGAGGGTCCAAGAGACCCAGTACTTC.

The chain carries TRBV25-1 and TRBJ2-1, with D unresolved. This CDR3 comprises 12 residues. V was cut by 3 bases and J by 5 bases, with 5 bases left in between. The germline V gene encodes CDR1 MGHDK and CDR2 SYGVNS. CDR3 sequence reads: CASSDYNNEQFF. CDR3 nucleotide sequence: TGTGCCAGCAGTGATTATAACAATGAGCAGTTCTTC.

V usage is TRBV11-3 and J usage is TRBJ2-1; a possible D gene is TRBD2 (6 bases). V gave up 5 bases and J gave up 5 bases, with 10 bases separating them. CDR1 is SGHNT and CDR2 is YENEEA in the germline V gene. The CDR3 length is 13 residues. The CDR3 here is CASSPGGHNEQFF. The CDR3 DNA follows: TGTGCCAGCAGCCCAGGAGGGCACAATGAGCAGTTCTTC.

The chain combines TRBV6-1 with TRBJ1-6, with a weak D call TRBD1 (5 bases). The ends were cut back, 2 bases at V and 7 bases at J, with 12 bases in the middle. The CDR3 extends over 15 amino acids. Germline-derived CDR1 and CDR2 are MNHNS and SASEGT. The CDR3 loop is CASSESLGGNSPLHF. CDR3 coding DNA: TGTGCCAGCAGTGAATCCCTCGGGGGGAATTCACCCCTCCACTTT.

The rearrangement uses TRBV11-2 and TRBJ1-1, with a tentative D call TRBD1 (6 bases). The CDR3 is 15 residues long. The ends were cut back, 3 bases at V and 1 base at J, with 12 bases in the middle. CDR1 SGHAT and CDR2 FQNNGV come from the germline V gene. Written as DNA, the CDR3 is TGTGCCAGCAGCTTGTCGGACAGCGAGAACACTGAAGCTTTCTTT. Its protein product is CASSLSDSENTEAFF.

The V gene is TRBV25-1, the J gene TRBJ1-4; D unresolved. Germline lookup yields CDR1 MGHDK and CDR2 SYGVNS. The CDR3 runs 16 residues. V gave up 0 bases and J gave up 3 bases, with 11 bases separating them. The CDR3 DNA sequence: TGTGCCAGCAGTGAATATTCGAGGCGGGCTAATGAAAAACTGTTTTTT. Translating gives CASSEYSRRANEKLFF.

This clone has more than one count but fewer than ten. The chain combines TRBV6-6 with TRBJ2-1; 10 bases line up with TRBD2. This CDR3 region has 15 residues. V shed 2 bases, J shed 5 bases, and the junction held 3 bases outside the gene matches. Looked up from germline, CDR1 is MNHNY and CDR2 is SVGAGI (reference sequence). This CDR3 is CASSYVAGGNNEQFF. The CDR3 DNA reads TGTGCCAGCAGTTACGTAGCGGGAGGTAACAATGAGCAGTTCTTC.

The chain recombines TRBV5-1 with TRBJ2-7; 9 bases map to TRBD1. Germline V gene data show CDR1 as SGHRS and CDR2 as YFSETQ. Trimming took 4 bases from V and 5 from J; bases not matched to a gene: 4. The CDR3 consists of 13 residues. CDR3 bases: TGCGCCAGCAGCCGAGGACAGGGGAACGAGCAGTACTTC. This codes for CASSRGQGNEQYF.

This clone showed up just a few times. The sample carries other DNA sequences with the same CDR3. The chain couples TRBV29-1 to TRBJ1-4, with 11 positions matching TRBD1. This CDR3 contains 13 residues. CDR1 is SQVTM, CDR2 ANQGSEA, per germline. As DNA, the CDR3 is TGCAGTGTGGGACAGGGGGCTAATGAAAAACTGTTTTTT. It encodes CSVGQGANEKLFF.

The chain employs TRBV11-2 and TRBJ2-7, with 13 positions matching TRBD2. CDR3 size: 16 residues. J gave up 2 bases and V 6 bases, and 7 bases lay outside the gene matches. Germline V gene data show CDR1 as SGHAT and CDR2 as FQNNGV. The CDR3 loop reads CASRFQGLAGTYEQYF. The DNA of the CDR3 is TGTGCCAGCAGATTCCAGGGACTAGCGGGAACCTACGAGCAGTACTTC.

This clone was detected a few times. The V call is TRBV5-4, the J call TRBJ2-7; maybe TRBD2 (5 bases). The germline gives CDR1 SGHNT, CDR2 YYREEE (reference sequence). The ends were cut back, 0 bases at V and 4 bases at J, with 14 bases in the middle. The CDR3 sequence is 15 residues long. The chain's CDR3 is CASSLGERKRYEQYF. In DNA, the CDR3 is TGTGCCAGCAGCTTGGGAGAGCGGAAACGTTACGAGCAGTACTTC.

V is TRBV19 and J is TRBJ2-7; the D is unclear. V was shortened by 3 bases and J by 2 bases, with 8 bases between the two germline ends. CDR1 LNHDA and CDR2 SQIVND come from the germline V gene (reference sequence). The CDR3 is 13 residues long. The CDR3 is CASSISVAYEQYF. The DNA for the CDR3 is TGTGCCAGTAGTATTTCTGTAGCCTACGAGCAGTACTTC.

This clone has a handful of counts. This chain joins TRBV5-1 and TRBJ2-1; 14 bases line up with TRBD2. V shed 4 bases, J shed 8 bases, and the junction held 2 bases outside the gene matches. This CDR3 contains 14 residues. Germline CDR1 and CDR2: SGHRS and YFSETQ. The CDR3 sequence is CASSRGLAGDEQFF. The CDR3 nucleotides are TGCGCCAGCAGCAGGGGACTAGCGGGAGATGAGCAGTTCTTC.

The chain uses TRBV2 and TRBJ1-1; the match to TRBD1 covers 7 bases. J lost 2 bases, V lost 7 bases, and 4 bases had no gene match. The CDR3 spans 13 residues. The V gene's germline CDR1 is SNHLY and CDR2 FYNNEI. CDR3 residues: CASIDRENTEAFF. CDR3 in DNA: TGTGCCAGCATAGACAGGGAAAACACTGAAGCTTTCTTT. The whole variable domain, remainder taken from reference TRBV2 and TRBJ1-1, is EPEVTQTPSHQVTQMGQEVILRCVPISNHLYFYWYRQILGQKVEFLVSFYNNEISEKSEIFDDQFSVERPDGSNFTLKIRSTKLEDSAMYFCASIDRENTEAFFGQGTRLTVV.

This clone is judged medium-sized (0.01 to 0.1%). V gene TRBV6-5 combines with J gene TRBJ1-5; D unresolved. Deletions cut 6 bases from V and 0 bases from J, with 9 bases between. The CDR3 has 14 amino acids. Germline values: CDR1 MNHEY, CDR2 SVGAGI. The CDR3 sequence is CASSPYSSNQPQHF. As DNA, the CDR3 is TGTGCCAGCAGCCCTTACAGTAGCAATCAGCCCCAGCATTTT.

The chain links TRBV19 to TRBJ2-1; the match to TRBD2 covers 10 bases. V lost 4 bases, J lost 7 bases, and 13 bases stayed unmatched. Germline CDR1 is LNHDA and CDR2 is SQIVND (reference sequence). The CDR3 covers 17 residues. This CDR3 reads CASSTYRSSGSWNEQFF. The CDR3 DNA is TGTGCCAGTAGTACTTATAGGTCTAGCGGGAGTTGGAATGAGCAGTTCTTC.

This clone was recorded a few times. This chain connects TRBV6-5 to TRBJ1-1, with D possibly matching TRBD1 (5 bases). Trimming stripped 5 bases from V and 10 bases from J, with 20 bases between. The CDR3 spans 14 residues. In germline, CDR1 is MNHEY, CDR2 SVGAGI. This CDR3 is CASSPRGRAVPAFF. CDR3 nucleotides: TGTGCCAGCAGTCCCCGTGGCAGGGCGGTCCCAGCTTTCTTT.

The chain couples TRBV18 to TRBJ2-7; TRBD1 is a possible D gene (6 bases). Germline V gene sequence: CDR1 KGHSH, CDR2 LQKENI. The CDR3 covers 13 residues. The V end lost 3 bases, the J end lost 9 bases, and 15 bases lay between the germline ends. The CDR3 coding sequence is TGTGCCAGCTCACCGGGACAAAGCCTAGGGCAGTACTTC. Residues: CASSPGQSLGQYF. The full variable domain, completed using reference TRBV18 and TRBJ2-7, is NAGVMQNPRHLVRRRGQEARLRCSPMKGHSHVYWYRQLPEEGLKFMVYLQKENIIDESGMPKERFSAEFPKEGPSILRIQQVVRGDSAAYFCASSPGQSLGQYFGPGTRLTVT.